The clone carrying this TCR beta chain was picked up many times. Antigen: not known. Germline CDR1 and CDR2: MDHEN and SYDVKM. The CDR3 sequence is 13 residues long. The germline V and J ends were trimmed by 8 bases and 0 bases, with 9 bases remaining between them. Molecular-barcoded quantitative 5'-RACE produced these TCR beta libraries. TCRdb reanalysed the 5' RACE reads using MiXCR and keeps one entry per CDR3 protein. The sample includes some 95,000 distinct CDR3 sequences, about 9% of them seen just once. The sample belongs to a study of CD8 T cells in ankylosing spondylitis. General study findings and limits: There was reportedly significant enrichment of clones that were disease-linked in matched ankylosing spondylitis synovial fluid.

The chain recombines TRBV28 with TRBJ2-3; D unclear. The sequencing sample was made of blood, either unsorted or a sorted T cell fraction (not recorded which). The clonotype was recovered from a male donor with ankylosing spondylitis or in good health (not recorded which). The CDR3 region is CASYLRSTDTQYF. CDR3 nucleotide sequence: TGTGCCAGCTATCTCAGAAGCACAGATACGCAGTATTTT.